What follows is one TCR beta chain and its context. This sample stems from a study of blood T cell repertoires in COVID-19. This CDR3 contains 15 residues. The ends lost 4 bases at V and 6 bases at J; junction bases unmatched: 6. Germline-derived CDR1 and CDR2 are WNHNN and SYGVQD (reference sequence). Method: immunoSEQ multiplex PCR; TCRdb's copy keeps in-frame clones and lacks some. This sample has about 74,000 clones; approximately 76% occur once, and the top ten carry approximately 16%. The chain joins TRBV10-1 to TRBJ2-3, with 11 bases that match TRBD1. What was sequenced was peripheral blood. The clonotype was recovered from a man in his 70s with active or convalescent COVID-19. As DNA, the CDR3 is TGCGCCAGCAGTGCCCGGACAGGGGGCTCGGATACGCAGTATTTT. Its translation is CASSARTGGSDTQYF.